These 19 T cell receptor beta chains were all obtained from the same sample, sequenced in a study of blood T cell repertoires in COVID-19. Repertoires were generated with immunoSEQ multiplex PCR, while TCRdb's copy carries only in-frame clones and drops some. The table lists 360,000 or so clones, about four fifths of them singletons. The sample was PBMCs or T cells enriched from blood (not recorded which). The origin of the receptors is a woman between 45 and 60 years old who had recovered from COVID-19.

The chain recombines TRBV10-3 with TRBJ2-5; 10 nucleotides line up with TRBD2. J lost 2 bases, V lost 8 bases, and 5 bases had no gene match. CDR3 length equals 14 residues. The germline V gene encodes CDR1 ENHRY and CDR2 SYGVKD. CDR3 sequence (DNA): TGTGCCATCGGCCGACTAGCGGGTCAAGAGACCCAGTACTTC. Amino acids: CAIGRLAGQETQYF.

This clone is a singleton in its sample. The chain employs TRBV10-3 and TRBJ1-1, with TRBD1 identical over 7 bases. Germline lookup yields CDR1 ENHRY and CDR2 SYGVKD. V lost 6 bases and J lost 4; bases outside the gene matches: 5. The CDR3 loop spans 13 amino acids. The CDR3 DNA sequence: TGTGCCATCAGCCGCGACAGGGCCACTGAAGCTTTCTTT. Translating it yields CAISRDRATEAFF.

The chain uses TRBV18 and TRBJ1-5; the match to TRBD1 covers 9 bases. The V gene's germline CDR1 is KGHSH and CDR2 LQKENI. This CDR3 has 16 residues. Losses at the gene ends were 3 bases for V and 8 bases for J; bases not matched to a gene: 11. The CDR3 spells CASSPTGQGLLEPQHF. In DNA, the CDR3 is TGTGCCAGCTCACCTACGGGACAGGGTCTACTGGAGCCCCAGCATTTT.

This clone was found a few times. The V gene is TRBV2, the J gene TRBJ2-7; the match to TRBD1 covers 9 bases. V trimming: 6 bases; J trimming: 0 bases; junction bases outside the gene matches: 6. The germline gives CDR1 SNHLY, CDR2 FYNNEI. The CDR3 loop spans 15 amino acids. Written as DNA, the CDR3 is TGTGCCAGCAGAGGGACAGGGTTTGACTCCTACGAGCAGTACTTC. This sequence encodes CASRGTGFDSYEQYF.

This clone occurred once. The chain joins TRBV3-1 (or the pseudogene TRBV3-2) to TRBJ1-2; the D gene is possibly TRBD1 (5 bases). The germline CDR1 and CDR2 sequences are LGHDT and YNNKEL (reference sequence). The CDR3 contains 16 residues. Between the trimmed V and J ends, which lost 5 bases and 2 bases, there was a span of 18 bases. The CDR3 is CASSATYRPGNYGYTF. CDR3 DNA sequence: TGTGCCAGCAGCGCGACATACAGGCCCGGGAACTATGGCTACACCTTC.

The chain couples TRBV11-2 to TRBJ1-6; 7 bases map to TRBD1. J was trimmed by 8 bases and V by 5 bases; bases with no gene match: 9. Germline V gene data show CDR1 as SGHAT and CDR2 as FQNNGV. There are 15 residues in the CDR3. The CDR3 reads CASSPWGQIYSPLHF. The CDR3, as DNA: TGTGCCAGCAGCCCCTGGGGACAGATCTATTCACCCCTCCACTTT. Drawing the rest from reference TRBV11-2 and TRBJ1-6, the complete variable domain is EAGVAQSPRYKIIEKRQSVAFWCNPISGHATLYWYQQILGQGPKLLIQFQNNGVVDDSQLPKDRFSAERLKGVDSTLKIQPAKLEDSAVYLCASSPWGQIYSPLHFGNGTRLTVT.

V usage is TRBV7-3 and J usage is TRBJ2-5; 9 bases agree with TRBD1. From germline, CDR1 is SGHTA and CDR2 FQGTGA. The junction had 3 bases not matched to a gene; V was cut back by 3 bases and J by 4 bases. This CDR3 contains 14 residues. Here the CDR3 DNA reads TGTGCCAGCAGCTTGACAGGGGGAGGAGAGACCCAGTACTTC. The encoded protein is CASSLTGGGETQYF. Complete variable domain (other parts from reference TRBV7-3 and TRBJ2-5): GAGVSQTPSNKVTEKGKYVELRCDPISGHTALYWYRQSLGQGPEFLIYFQGTGAADDSGLPNDRFFAVRPEGSVSTLKIQRTERGDSAVYLCASSLTGGGETQYFGPGTRLLVL.

J is TRBJ2-2 and V is TRBV25-1; possibly TRBD2 for D (5 bases). The CDR3 totals 15 residues. The V gene's germline CDR1 is MGHDK and CDR2 SYGVNS. The germline V and J ends were trimmed by 7 bases and 6 bases, with 18 bases remaining between them. CDR3 in DNA: TGTGCCAGCAAACCGCCCGGGATCTTCGCCGGGGAGCTGTTTTTT. Its protein is CASKPPGIFAGELFF.

This clone is a singleton in its sample. V gene TRBV6-5 combines with J gene TRBJ1-2; 9 nucleotides match TRBD1. The junction had 7 bases not matched to a gene; V was cut back by 8 bases and J by 3 bases. The germline gives CDR1 MNHEY, CDR2 SVGAGI. This CDR3 spans 14 amino acids. The CDR3: CASDRDRVDYGYTF. In DNA, the CDR3 is TGTGCCAGCGACCGGGACAGGGTCGACTATGGCTACACCTTC.

Only a few counts were recorded for this clone. J is TRBJ1-5 and V is TRBV29-1, with D possibly TRBD1 on 5 matching bases. V lost 7 bases, J lost 2 bases, and 15 bases lay in between. Germline V gives CDR1 SQVTM, CDR2 ANQGSEA. This CDR3 is built from 14 residues. CDR3 loop: CSALTESGNQPQHF. CDR3 nucleotide sequence: TGCAGCGCCCTGACAGAATCGGGCAATCAGCCCCAGCATTTT.

The chain carries TRBV2 and TRBJ2-5; 14 nucleotides agree with TRBD2. Germline values: CDR1 SNHLY, CDR2 FYNNEI. The V gene end was trimmed by 10 bases and the J gene end by 4 bases; junction bases not matched to a gene: 5. The CDR3 totals 14 residues. The CDR3, as DNA: TGTGCCACCCTAGGACTAGCGGGGGGAGAGACCCAGTACTTC. Protein: CATLGLAGGETQYF.

The chain combines TRBV7-9 with TRBJ1-1, with D perhaps TRBD1 (6 bases). The CDR3 has 14 residues. V dropped 5 bases and J dropped 6 bases, with 16 bases sitting between them. Germline CDR1 reads SEHNR; CDR2 reads FQNEAQ (reference sequence). The CDR3 DNA is TGTGCCAGCAGCCCTAGAGGGGGAATCGCTGAAGCTTTCTTT. Its translation: CASSPRGGIAEAFF.

This sequence joins TRBV5-1 and TRBJ2-3; TRBD2 matches 8 bases. CDR1 and CDR2 (germline): SGHRS, YFSETQ. With 0 bases clipped from V and 3 bases from J, the junction kept 3 bases outside the gene matches. This CDR3 comprises 15 residues. The CDR3 is CASSLEGTRTDTQYF. In DNA, the CDR3 is TGCGCCAGCAGCTTGGAAGGGACTAGAACAGATACGCAGTATTTT.

The chain employs TRBV6-5 and TRBJ2-1; perhaps TRBD1 as D (6 bases). This CDR3 comprises 13 residues. The V and J ends lost 6 bases and 15 bases respectively, with 21 bases between them. Germline V gene data show CDR1 as MNHEY and CDR2 as SVGAGI. CDR3 coding DNA: TGTGCCAGCAGCCGGGACAACACGGGCATTCGGTTCTTC. It is translated as CASSRDNTGIRFF.

This clone has just a few counts. The CDR3 sequence is CASSFGALGTDTQYF. The CDR3 DNA reads as TGTGCCAGCAGTTTTGGGGCCCTCGGCACAGATACGCAGTATTTT. The chain combines TRBV6-2 or TRBV6-3 with TRBJ2-3; D may be TRBD1 (5 bases). This CDR3 has 15 residues. Germline CDR1 is MNHEY and CDR2 is SVGEGT. V lost 4 bases and J 1 base, leaving 12 bases between the germline ends.

The chain recombines TRBV30 with TRBJ1-2, with 11 bases that match TRBD1. Germline V gives CDR1 GTSNPN, CDR2 SVGIG (reference sequence). Unmatched junction bases numbered 15, after V lost 2 bases and J lost 4 bases. The CDR3 runs 18 residues. CDR3 nucleotide sequence: TGTGCCTGGAGTCCGCTCGTCCGGACAGGGGGCTTCTCCTATGGCTACACCTTC. It translates to CAWSPLVRTGGFSYGYTF.

The chain couples TRBV7-3 to TRBJ2-2, with D maybe TRBD2 (6 bases). V was clipped by 5 bases and J by 6 bases, with 7 bases between them. CDR1 is SGHTA, CDR2 FQGTGA, per germline. This CDR3 has 12 residues. For the CDR3, the DNA is TGTGCCAGCAGCAGGGAGGCCGGGGAGCTGTTTTTT. Its translation is CASSREAGELFF.

This clone showed up many times. V usage is TRBV5-1 and J usage is TRBJ2-2, with TRBD1 matching 8 bases. The V gene's germline CDR1 is SGHRS and CDR2 YFSETQ. J gave up 3 bases and V 2 bases, and 6 bases lay outside the gene matches. This CDR3 is 16 amino acids long. The CDR3 region has the DNA TGCGCCAGCAGCTTTCCCAGGGGGCCGCACACCGGGGAGCTGTTTTTT. Encoded protein: CASSFPRGPHTGELFF.

This clone came up once. The rearrangement joins TRBV7-3 to TRBJ2-1; 10 bases agree with TRBD1. V trimming: 1 base; J trimming: 8 bases; junction bases outside the gene matches: 11. CDR3 size: 17 residues. Germline-derived CDR1 and CDR2 are SGHTA and FQGTGA. The CDR3 spells CASSLKPLGTGDYEQFF. DNA of the CDR3: TGTGCCAGCAGCTTAAAGCCCCTGGGGACAGGGGACTATGAGCAGTTCTTC.